The T cell receptor beta chain under discussion was sequenced for a study of blood T cell repertoires in COVID-19 (dated by TCRdb to 2020 to 2022). Background for the entire study: Collaborator samples came from the United States, Italy and Spain and covered acute and convalescent phases of COVID-19. The material from the prospective study consisted of cDNA or gDNA derived from T cells, B-cell-depleted T cells, or PBMCs. Deeply sampled blood TCRbeta repertoires from subjects exposed to, actively infected with, or recovered from COVID-19 were included in the dataset. The repertoires were made available in a free public database intended to serve as a resource for research on the immune response to SARS-CoV-2. The samples were drawn from two sources: the first 160 participants of the ongoing ImmuneRACE study, and 950 to 1,500 subjects contributed by 6 global collaborators. A de-identified subject ID, COVID-19 status, age in years and sex were almost always included in the sample metadata. Where available, HLA class I and class II types were obtained from metadata supplied by the sample provider rather than from assay-based typing.

TCRbeta CDR3 regions were amplified from genomic DNA using the immunoSEQ Assay, a bias-controlled multiplex PCR. In the authors' own workflow: The number of nucleated cells in each sample was estimated by amplification of reference gene primers within the assay. To quantify the absolute abundance of each unique TCRbeta CDR3 rearrangement, sequence reads were collapsed and filtered. Productive Simpson clonality was computed per sample as the square root of Simpson's diversity index over productive rearrangements. In its TCRdb copy, this immuneACCESS table keeps in-frame sequences only and misses some clones. Where compared with another copy, unresolved V genes explain less than half of these, and the others have no known cause. V and J calls and clone size are as listed in that table; D and trimming were resolved from the DNA. Here the sample has roughly 410,000 clones; over 75% occur a single time. About 1.6% of the sample rests with the top ten.

Trimming at the junction amounts to 5 bases on V and 5 bases on J, and the germline ends lie 9 bases apart. Via the germline V gene (reference sequence), CDR1 is SEHNR and CDR2 FQNEAQ. The CDR3 measures 12 amino acids from cysteine to phenylalanine. Only the CDR3 DNA is retained, 36 bases long and in frame from the first base. Paper-wide results and their limitations: The amount of clinical and demographic metadata varied by source and participant and was provided uncurated.

With regard to this clone: No antigen is known for it. Base qualities are not provided; no much larger clone lies one nucleotide away.

One collaborating source in Seattle enrolled patients while the patients were actively infected and followed the patients over time throughout the course of disease. Whole blood was collected in K2EDTA tubes by collaborating institutions according to the institutions' own protocols. For TCRbeta analysis, collaborators shipped samples as frozen whole blood, isolated PBMCs, or DNA extracted from either of those sample types. The sequencing sample was made of peripheral blood. The chain links TRBV7-9 with TRBJ1-1, with the D gene uncertain. This clonotype was obtained from a woman aged 40 to 55 with COVID-19, enrolled during active disease. This receptor has the CDR3 CASSPFGTEAFF. In nucleotides, the sequence is TGTGCCAGCAGCCCTTTCGGGACTGAAGCTTTCTTT.